Below are 17 T cell receptor beta chains sequenced from a single sample in a study of glioma-infiltrating T cells after dendritic cell vaccination. Regarding time point: after dendritic cell vaccination, including at tumor progression/relapse. Profiling relied on immunoSEQ multiplex PCR, and the TCRdb table lists in-frame clones only, not all of them. This sample yields about 65,000 clones, of which around nine tenths are seen a single time; under 14% belongs to the top ten. This material consisted of blood, taken after dendritic cell vaccination. These receptor sequences come from a human donor with glioblastoma.

The chain has TRBV25-1 and TRBJ1-1, with 7 bases that match TRBD1. V dropped 4 bases and J dropped 1; count of bases not matched to a gene: 6. From germline, CDR1 is MGHDK and CDR2 SYGVNS. The CDR3 is 15 amino acids. The CDR3 coding sequence is TGTGCCAGCAGTGGTACAGGGGACCCGAACACTGAAGCTTTCTTT. Amino acids: CASSGTGDPNTEAFF.

The chain recombines TRBV6-1 with TRBJ2-7; weak D call: TRBD2 (6 bases). The CDR3 totals 13 residues. In germline, CDR1 is MNHNS, CDR2 SASEGT. Trimming cost V 1 base and J 12 bases, with 16 bases left between them. As DNA, the CDR3 is TGTGCCAGCAGTGAAGGCGAGGGCCTGGGGGGGTACTTC. Protein product: CASSEGEGLGGYF.

V and J are TRBV11-2 and TRBJ2-5; 16 positions agree with TRBD2. The CDR3 consists of 18 residues. Germline V lookup: CDR1 SGHAT, CDR2 FQNNGV. After removal of 3 bases from V and 5 bases from J, the junction contained 9 bases not matched to a gene. The chain's CDR3 is CASSLTGTSGGARETQYF. The CDR3 bases are TGTGCCAGCAGCTTGACCGGGACTAGCGGGGGGGCTCGCGAGACCCAGTACTTC.

DNA of the CDR3: TGTGCCAGCAGCCGTCCGTCGGACGGGGTCTATGGCTACACCTTC. The encoded protein is CASSRPSDGVYGYTF. The V and J genes are TRBV7-2 and TRBJ1-2, with D hard to call. Trimming took 5 bases from V and 4 from J, leaving 17 bases between them. Germline V gives CDR1 SGHTA, CDR2 FQGNSA. The CDR3 consists of 15 residues.

The chain combines TRBV7-6 with TRBJ2-3, with a possible D match to TRBD1 (6 bases). V was cut by 6 bases and J by 2 bases, with 18 bases left in between. Germline values: CDR1 SGHVS, CDR2 FNYEAQ. The CDR3 totals 16 residues. The CDR3 loop is CASSPKMGANTDTQYF. As DNA, the CDR3 is TGTGCCAGCAGTCCAAAAATGGGGGCCAACACAGATACGCAGTATTTT.

The V and J genes are TRBV30 and TRBJ1-1; D possibly corresponds to TRBD1 (5 bases). V lost 1 base, J lost 5 bases, and 14 bases lay in between. Germline CDR1 and CDR2: GTSNPN and SVGIG (reference sequence). CDR3 length: 14 residues. The CDR3 nucleotides read TGTGCCTGGAGTGAACCGGGGGAACGAACTGAAGCTTTCTTT. This gives the protein CAWSEPGERTEAFF. The variable domain in full, with the rest retrieved from reference TRBV30 and TRBJ1-1, is SQTIHQWPATLVQPVGSPLSLECTVEGTSNPNLYWYRQAAGRGLQLLFYSVGIGQISSEVPQNLSASRPQDRQFILSSKKLLLSDSGFYLCAWSEPGERTEAFFGQGTRLTVV.

V usage is TRBV23-1 and J usage is TRBJ1-2; D ambiguous. TRBV23-1 belongs to the ORF category, with a function that is uncertain. This CDR3 is 16 amino acids long. V dropped 0 bases and J dropped 2 bases, with 13 bases sitting between them. The CDR3 bases are TGCGCCAGCAGTCAATCTACCCCCGCGGCCAACTATGGCTACACCTTC. This sequence encodes CASSQSTPAANYGYTF.

This sequence joins TRBV5-6 and TRBJ2-5; D is perhaps TRBD1 (6 bases). CDR1 is SGHDT and CDR2 is YYEEEE in the germline V gene. CDR3 length: 12 residues. Trimming left V 7 bases short and J 4 bases short, with 11 bases between. The CDR3 sequence is CASGTGLETQYF. The CDR3 coding sequence is TGTGCCAGCGGTACAGGGTTAGAGACCCAGTACTTC.

This chain's CDR3 is CASNRVGECVKETQYF. As DNA, the CDR3 is TGCGCCAGCAATCGTGTAGGAGAGTGCGTGAAAGAGACCCAGTACTTC. This chain joins TRBV10-1 and TRBJ2-5; D is ambiguous. The V end lost 7 bases, the J end lost 3 bases, and 21 bases lay between the germline ends. This CDR3 contains 16 residues. Germline V gene sequence: CDR1 WNHNN, CDR2 SYGVQD (reference sequence).

This clone appeared a single time. CDR3 bases: TGCGCCAGCAGCTTGGCCATCGGGTCCGAGACCCAGTACTTC. Protein product: CASSLAIGSETQYF. The V call is TRBV5-1, the J call TRBJ2-5; no clear D. Germline-derived CDR1 and CDR2 are SGHRS and YFSETQ. V lost 0 bases and J lost 5, with 11 bases in between. The CDR3 is made up of 14 amino acids.

The chain combines TRBV19 with TRBJ2-5; D unclear. The V and J ends lost 1 base and 2 bases respectively, with 8 bases between them. Germline V lookup: CDR1 LNHDA, CDR2 SQIVND (reference sequence). The CDR3 contains 14 residues. In nucleotides, the CDR3 is TGTGCCAGTAGTATAGGGGCAGCTCAAGAGACCCAGTACTTC. Protein: CASSIGAAQETQYF.

The rearrangement links TRBV19 to TRBJ1-1, with D maybe TRBD1 (5 bases). Germline V gives CDR1 LNHDA, CDR2 SQIVND (reference sequence). This CDR3 contains 13 residues. V was shortened by 3 bases and J by 4 bases, with 9 bases between the two germline ends. CDR3 in DNA: TGTGCCAGTAGTATCTGGCAGGGCACTGAAGCTTTCTTT. This gives the protein CASSIWQGTEAFF. Supplemented by reference TRBV19 and TRBJ1-1, the full variable domain reads DGGITQSPKYLFRKEGQNVTLSCEQNLNHDAMYWYRQDPGQGLRLIYYSQIVNDFQKGDIAEGYSVSREKKESFPLTVTSAQKNPTAFYLCASSIWQGTEAFFGQGTRLTVV.

This clone has only a few counts. The chain links TRBV4-3 to TRBJ2-5; 8 nucleotides line up with TRBD2. CDR1 is LGHNA and CDR2 is YSLEER in the germline V gene. V shed 6 bases and J 2 bases; nucleotides not matched to a gene: 11. The CDR3 totals 16 residues. The CDR3 DNA sequence: TGCGCCAGCAGTCAGACGGGTAGCGGGGATCAAGAGACCCAGTACTTC. Translated, it gives CASSQTGSGDQETQYF.

This sequence joins TRBV10-3 and TRBJ2-5; 13 positions agree with TRBD2. Germline V gives CDR1 ENHRY, CDR2 SYGVKD. CDR3 size: 19 residues. V shed 5 bases, J shed 2 bases, and the junction held 14 bases outside the gene matches. The CDR3 DNA follows: TGTGCCATCAGTAAGGGACTAGCGGGGACGGAGCGGCGGCAAGAGACCCAGTACTTC. It specifies CAISKGLAGTERRQETQYF.

The chain employs TRBV7-2 and TRBJ1-2, with 7 bases aligning to TRBD1. CDR3 length: 13 amino acids. Per germline, CDR1 SGHTA and CDR2 FQGNSA. V lost 11 bases, J lost 6 bases, and 12 bases stayed unmatched. This CDR3 is CASEYGTANGYTF. CDR3 nucleotide sequence: TGTGCCTCGGAATACGGGACAGCGAATGGCTACACCTTC.

V usage is TRBV14 and J usage is TRBJ1-1; D is perhaps TRBD1 (6 bases). This CDR3 is 17 amino acids long. V lost 5 bases and J 3 bases, leaving 22 bases between the germline ends. In germline, CDR1 is SGHDN, CDR2 FVKESK. CDR3: CASSDRQERRSHTEAFF. DNA of the CDR3: TGTGCCAGCAGCGACCGACAGGAACGACGGAGCCACACTGAAGCTTTCTTT.

This clone has just a few counts. This chain uses TRBV7-2 with TRBJ2-3; 8 nucleotides match TRBD2. The CDR3 consists of 16 residues. V trimming: 1 base; J trimming: 3 bases; junction bases outside the gene matches: 6. CDR1 and CDR2 from the germline V gene are SGHTA and FQGNSA. CDR3 nucleotides: TGTGCCAGCAGCTTAGTTGGAACTAGCGGTACAGATACGCAGTATTTT. Translating gives CASSLVGTSGTDTQYF.